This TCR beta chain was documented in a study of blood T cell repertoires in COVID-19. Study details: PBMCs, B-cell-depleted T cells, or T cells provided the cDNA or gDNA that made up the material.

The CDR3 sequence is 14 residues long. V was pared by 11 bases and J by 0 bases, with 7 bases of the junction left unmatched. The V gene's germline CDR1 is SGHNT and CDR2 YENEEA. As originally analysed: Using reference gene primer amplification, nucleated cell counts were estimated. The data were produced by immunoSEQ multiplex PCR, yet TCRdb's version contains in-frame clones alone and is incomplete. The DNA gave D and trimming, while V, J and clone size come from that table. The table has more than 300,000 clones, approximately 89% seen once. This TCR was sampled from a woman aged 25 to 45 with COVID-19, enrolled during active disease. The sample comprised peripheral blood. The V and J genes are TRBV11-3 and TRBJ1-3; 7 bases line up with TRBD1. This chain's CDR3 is CACRDSISGNTIYF. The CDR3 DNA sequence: TGTGCCTGCCGGGACAGCATCTCTGGAAACACCATATATTTT.